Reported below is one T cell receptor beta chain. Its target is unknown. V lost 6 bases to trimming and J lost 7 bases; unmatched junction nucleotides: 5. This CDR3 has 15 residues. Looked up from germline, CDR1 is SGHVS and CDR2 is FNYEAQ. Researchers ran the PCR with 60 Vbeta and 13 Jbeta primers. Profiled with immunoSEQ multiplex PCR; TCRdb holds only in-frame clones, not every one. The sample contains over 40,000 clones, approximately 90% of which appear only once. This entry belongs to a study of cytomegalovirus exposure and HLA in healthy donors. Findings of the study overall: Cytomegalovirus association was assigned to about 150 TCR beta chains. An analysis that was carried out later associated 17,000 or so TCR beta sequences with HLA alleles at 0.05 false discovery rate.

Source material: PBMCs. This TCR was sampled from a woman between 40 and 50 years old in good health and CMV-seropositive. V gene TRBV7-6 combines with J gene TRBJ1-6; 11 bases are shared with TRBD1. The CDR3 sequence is CASRGTGGQNSPLHF. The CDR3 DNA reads TGTGCCAGCAGAGGGACAGGGGGTCAGAATTCACCCCTCCACTTT. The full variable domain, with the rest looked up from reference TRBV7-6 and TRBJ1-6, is GAGVSQSPRYKVTKRGQDVALRCDPISGHVSLYWYRQALGQGPEFLTYFNYEAQQDKSGLPNDRFSAERPEGSISTLTIQRTEQRDSAMYRCASRGTGGQNSPLHFGNGTRLTVT.